This T cell receptor beta chain is drawn from a study of technical replicates of blood from several donors. This CDR3 has 13 amino acids. Germline CDR1 is MNHNS and CDR2 is SASEGT. V lost 6 bases and J 2 bases, leaving 11 bases between the germline ends. TCRdb's copy holds only in-frame clones and misses some; the assay was immunoSEQ multiplex PCR. The table lists 65,000 to 80,000 clones, about 92% of them singletons, with 0.37% in the top ten. The sequence was obtained from a human donor in good health. The sample comprised T cells isolated from PBMCs. The chain joins TRBV6-1 to TRBJ2-7; D is unclear. CDR3 nucleotides: TGTGCCAGCAGCTTACGGTCCGCCTACGAGCAGTACTTC. This translates into CASSLRSAYEQYF.